This T cell receptor (beta chain) was documented in a study of OX40 agonist ivuxolimab in advanced cancers. Overall study findings and caveats: Not determined was the antigen specificity of the expanded peripheral T cells.

As for this clone: Its antigen is unknown.

Clones were read by immunoSEQ multiplex PCR, and TCRdb kept only the in-frame ones, dropping some. Here the sample spans roughly 60,000 clones, roughly 86% being singletons. Germline values: CDR1 SGHRS, CDR2 YFSETQ. The CDR3 runs to 14 residues. V was cut by 4 bases and J by 4 bases, with 13 bases left in between. The clonotype originates from an adult with an advanced solid tumor such as melanoma, head and neck, liver or kidney cancer. The sequencing here drew on CD4+ or CD8+ T cells sorted from blood, taken in a trial of the OX40 agonist ivuxolimab. This chain joins TRBV5-1 and TRBJ2-3, with D hard to call. The CDR3 protein is CASSPRANADTQYF. The CDR3, as DNA: TGCGCCAGCAGCCCTCGGGCGAACGCAGATACGCAGTATTTT.